The 17 T cell receptor beta chains given below trace back to one sample, sequenced in a study of cytomegalovirus exposure and HLA in healthy donors. 13 Jbeta primers and 60 Vbeta primers were used for the PCR. Sequenced by immunoSEQ multiplex PCR; TCRdb stores in-frame clones only, minus some. This table lists approximately 110,000 clones. The sequenced sample was PBMCs. These receptors were obtained from a man aged 40-55 years in good health and CMV-seronegative.

The rearrangement links TRBV5-4 to TRBJ2-3; D is perhaps TRBD2 (5 bases). V was shortened by 3 bases and J by 0 bases, with 14 bases between the two germline ends. Germline V lookup: CDR1 SGHNT, CDR2 YYREEE (reference sequence). The CDR3 runs 16 residues. CDR3 residues: CASSSNRGGSTDTQYF. The CDR3 nucleotides are TGTGCCAGCAGCTCGAACCGTGGCGGGAGCACAGATACGCAGTATTTT.

The chain employs TRBV5-4 and TRBJ2-1; D might be TRBD1 (6 bases). V dropped 4 bases and J dropped 7 bases, with 9 bases sitting between them. This CDR3 spans 12 amino acids. CDR1 and CDR2 (germline): SGHNT, YYREEE (reference sequence). The CDR3 coding sequence is TGTGCCAGCAGCCCCACAGGGAATGAGCAGTTCTTC. Protein product: CASSPTGNEQFF.

The V and J genes are TRBV9 and TRBJ2-1; TRBD2 aligns across 8 bases. CDR3 size: 15 residues. Germline V lookup: CDR1 SGDLS, CDR2 YYNGEE. V was pared by 0 bases and J by 7 bases, with 6 bases of the junction left unmatched. CDR3 sequence (DNA): TGTGCCAGCAGCGTAGGTAGCGGGAACTGGAATGAGCAGTTCTTC. Its protein product is CASSVGSGNWNEQFF.

The genes are TRBV27 and TRBJ2-1; maybe TRBD2 (6 bases). Germline loops: CDR1 MNHEY, CDR2 SMNVEV (reference sequence). The V gene lost 6 bases and the J gene lost 8 bases, with 11 bases spanning the gap. The CDR3 is 12 amino acids. The DNA for the CDR3 is TGTGCCAGCAGAAGGGGACTCCATGAGCAGTTCTTC. Translating gives CASRRGLHEQFF.

On this clone itself: As the CDR3 is not closed by the conserved phenylalanine or tryptophan, this likely results from a read error. The DNA is omitted, as the CDR3 cannot be located on it reliably, and the CDR3 follows TCRdb's listing. This rearrangement joins TRBV23-1 to TRBJ1-2; the tabulated D call, TRBD1, remains unverified against the DNA. TRBV23-1 is an ORF, and what it does is uncertain. The CDR3 is 11 amino acids long, termini counted. The CDR3 here is CASSQHTGGGL.

The chain has TRBV9 and TRBJ1-1; D is uncertain. Germline V lookup: CDR1 SGDLS, CDR2 YYNGEE. V shed 0 bases and J shed 0 bases, with 6 bases lying between them. The CDR3 runs 14 residues. CDR3 nucleotides: TGTGCCAGCAGCGTAGGGCAAATGAACACTGAAGCTTTCTTT. Encoded protein: CASSVGQMNTEAFF.

The chain carries TRBV4-1 and TRBJ2-4; no clear D gene. Looked up from germline, CDR1 is MGHRA and CDR2 is YSYEKL. The ends were cut back, 4 bases at V and 1 base at J, with 14 bases in the middle. The CDR3 loop spans 16 amino acids. CDR3 region: CASSPQPQEAKNIQYF. The CDR3 nucleotides are TGCGCCAGCAGCCCTCAACCCCAAGAGGCCAAAAACATTCAGTACTTC.

Notes on this clone: Other DNA sequences from this sample encode an identical CDR3 as well. The chain uses TRBV7-2 and TRBJ2-3, with D unresolved. CDR3 length: 12 residues. Between the trimmed V and J ends, which lost 3 bases and 5 bases, there was a span of 6 bases. CDR1 and CDR2 (germline): SGHTA, FQGNSA. CDR3 sequence reads: CASSLVEDTQYF. CDR3 DNA sequence: TGTGCCAGCAGCTTGGTAGAAGATACGCAGTATTTT.

The chain has TRBV27 and TRBJ2-3, with D perhaps matching TRBD1 (5 bases). Germline CDR1 is MNHEY and CDR2 is SMNVEV (reference sequence). V shed 8 bases and J shed 8 bases, with 23 bases lying between them. The CDR3 has 15 amino acids. The CDR3 here is CASWPQGPRMGTQYF. CDR3 sequence (DNA): TGTGCCAGCTGGCCTCAGGGTCCCCGAATGGGTACGCAGTATTTT.

The chain recombines TRBV2 with TRBJ2-7; possible D gene TRBD1, 5 bases. V was trimmed by 7 bases and J by 2 bases, leaving 12 bases between them. CDR3 size: 13 residues. Germline V CDR1 and CDR2: SNHLY, FYNNEI. The CDR3 loop is CASTQGYPYEQYF. The CDR3 region has the DNA TGTGCCAGCACTCAGGGTTATCCCTACGAGCAGTACTTC. The full variable domain, rest sourced from reference TRBV2 and TRBJ2-7, is EPEVTQTPSHQVTQMGQEVILRCVPISNHLYFYWYRQILGQKVEFLVSFYNNEISEKSEIFDDQFSVERPDGSNFTLKIRSTKLEDSAMYFCASTQGYPYEQYFGPGTRLTVT.

This chain's CDR3 is CASSQGQYLGYTF. CDR3 nucleotides: TGTGCCAGCAGCCAAGGACAGTACCTTGGTTACACCTTC. This sequence joins TRBV5-6 and TRBJ1-2, with a weak D call TRBD1 (6 bases). There are 13 residues in the CDR3. Germline V gene data show CDR1 as SGHDT and CDR2 as YYEEEE. Trimming took 4 bases from V and 11 from J, leaving 18 bases between them.

V usage is TRBV7-8 and J usage is TRBJ2-1, with 9 bases matching TRBD1. From germline, CDR1 is SGHVS and CDR2 FQNEAQ. This CDR3 has 16 amino acids. V lost 5 bases and J lost 5; bases outside the gene matches: 10. The CDR3 region has the DNA TGTGCCAGCAGCAACCGAGGACAGGGGTTGGACAATGAGCAGTTCTTC. The encoded protein is CASSNRGQGLDNEQFF.

The CDR3 region is CSARARDGYTF. The DNA of the CDR3 is TGCAGTGCTAGAGCGAGGGATGGCTACACCTTC. The chain employs TRBV20-1 and TRBJ1-2; no clear D. V gave up 1 base and J gave up 6 bases, with 6 bases separating them. The CDR3 loop spans 11 amino acids. Germline V gene data show CDR1 as DFQATT and CDR2 as SNEGSKA (reference sequence).

This chain connects TRBV5-6 to TRBJ1-5, with 8 bases lining up with TRBD1. This CDR3 comprises 18 residues. Germline V gene sequence: CDR1 SGHDT, CDR2 YYEEEE. With V trimmed by 3 bases and J by 0 bases, 11 bases remained unmatched. In DNA form, the CDR3 reads TGTGCCAGCAGCTCAGGACAGGGTGGGGGGTATAGCAATCAGCCCCAGCATTTT. This sequence encodes CASSSGQGGGYSNQPQHF.

This chain connects TRBV10-3 to TRBJ2-7; 7 bases are a match to TRBD1. This CDR3 contains 11 residues. J lost 9 bases, V lost 5 bases, and 4 bases had no gene match. Germline V gene data show CDR1 as ENHRY and CDR2 as SYGVKD. For the CDR3, the DNA is TGTGCCATCAGTTCCCGGGACAGGCAGTACTTC. This encodes CAISSRDRQYF.

The chain uses TRBV5-6 and TRBJ1-5; 9 nucleotides line up with TRBD1. V lost 3 bases and J lost 7; bases outside the gene matches: 5. The CDR3 has 14 amino acids. Germline CDR1 SGHDT, CDR2 YYEEEE. The CDR3 DNA sequence: TGTGCCAGCAGCTGGGGACAGGGAGGGCAGCCCCAGCATTTT. This sequence encodes CASSWGQGGQPQHF.

This rearrangement joins TRBV5-6 to TRBJ1-2; TRBD1 is a possible D gene (5 bases). Trimming removed 2 bases at V and 9 bases at J, with 14 bases between. This CDR3 region has 13 residues. Germline loops: CDR1 SGHDT, CDR2 YYEEEE. The DNA for the CDR3 is TGTGCCAGCAGCTTCGGCAGGGAAGCGAGCTACACCTTC. It encodes CASSFGREASYTF.